The 29 T cell receptor beta chains presented below share a single source sample, sequenced in a study of blood T cell repertoires in COVID-19. The table came from immunoSEQ multiplex PCR; TCRdb's copy has only in-frame clones and leaves some out. The sample gives about 100,000 clones, roughly 92% of which show up once; over 2% is in the top ten. Sequenced sample: peripheral blood. The receptors were gathered from a man in his fifties with active COVID-19.

The chain carries TRBV5-1 and TRBJ2-3; 10 nucleotides align to TRBD2. Germline trimming cut 4 bases from V and 2 bases from J; bases unmatched to any gene: 4. The V gene's germline CDR1 is SGHRS and CDR2 YFSETQ. This CDR3 is 15 amino acids long. The CDR3 DNA follows: TGCGCCAGCAGCCCCCTAGCGGGGGACACAGATACGCAGTATTTT. This encodes CASSPLAGDTDTQYF. Supplemented by reference TRBV5-1 and TRBJ2-3, the full variable domain reads KAGVTQTPRYLIKTRGQQVTLSCSPISGHRSVSWYQQTPGQGLQFLFEYFSETQRNKGNFPGRFSGRQFSNSRSEMNVSTLELGDSALYLCASSPLAGDTDTQYFGPGTRLTVL.

The genes are TRBV11-1 and TRBJ2-1; the match to TRBD2 covers 7 bases. Germline loops: CDR1 SGHAT, CDR2 FQDESV (reference sequence). V gave up 1 base and J gave up 6 bases; unmatched junction bases: 3. This CDR3 region has 14 residues. In DNA form, the CDR3 reads TGTGCCAGCAGCTTAGGACGCGGGAGCAATGAGCAGTTCTTC. Protein product: CASSLGRGSNEQFF.

This chain joins TRBV7-9 and TRBJ2-1; 7 bases are a match to TRBD2. CDR3 length: 15 residues. The ends lost 1 base at V and 8 bases at J; junction bases unmatched: 8. CDR1 SEHNR and CDR2 FQNEAQ come from the germline V gene (reference sequence). The CDR3 DNA follows: TGTGCCAGCAGCTTAGGTCCGGCGGGAGTCCATGAGCAGTTCTTC. Its translation is CASSLGPAGVHEQFF.

A note on this clone: One junction end disagrees with the germline gene, perhaps due to a read error. J is TRBJ2-7 and V is TRBV5-6; tentatively, D is TRBD2 (5 bases). Germline CDR1 SGHDT, CDR2 YYEEEE. The CDR3 loop spans 13 amino acids. The chain's CDR3 is CASSLGPTDSAVF. Here the CDR3 DNA reads TGTGCCAGCAGCTTAGGACCCACGGACTCAGCGGTCTTC.

The V gene is TRBV10-1, the J gene TRBJ2-2; D is possibly TRBD1 (6 bases). CDR3 length: 17 amino acids. V dropped 3 bases and J dropped 4 bases, with 18 bases sitting between them. CDR1 is WNHNN, CDR2 SYGVQD, per germline (reference sequence). CDR3 nucleotides: TGCGCCAGCAGTGATTATCAGGGGCCTTCGAGCACCGGGGAGCTGTTTTTT. It specifies CASSDYQGPSSTGELFF.

J is TRBJ1-4 and V is TRBV27; D gene uncertain. V was trimmed by 0 bases and J by 4 bases, leaving 9 bases between them. CDR1 and CDR2 (germline): MNHEY, SMNVEV (reference sequence). This CDR3 is built from 15 residues. The CDR3 loop reads CASSLSRGINEKLFF. The CDR3 DNA follows: TGTGCCAGCAGTTTATCCCGTGGCATTAATGAAAAACTGTTTTTT.

The chain links TRBV27 to TRBJ2-1; 9 bases are shared with TRBD1. Trimming took 10 bases from V and 9 from J; bases not matched to a gene: 7. The CDR3 covers 12 residues. Germline loops: CDR1 MNHEY, CDR2 SMNVEV (reference sequence). CDR3 residues: CANRDRVSEQFF. In DNA form, the CDR3 reads TGTGCCAACCGGGACAGGGTGTCTGAGCAGTTCTTC.

The rearrangement links TRBV19 to TRBJ1-1, with D perhaps matching TRBD1 (6 bases). Germline assignment: CDR1 LNHDA and CDR2 SQIVND (reference sequence). The CDR3 is made up of 14 amino acids. V lost 4 bases, J lost 0 bases, and 9 bases lay in between. The CDR3 reads CASSRTVMNTEAFF. In DNA form, the CDR3 reads TGTGCCAGTAGTAGGACAGTTATGAACACTGAAGCTTTCTTT. The complete variable domain, with remaining parts taken from reference TRBV19 and TRBJ1-1, reads DGGITQSPKYLFRKEGQNVTLSCEQNLNHDAMYWYRQDPGQGLRLIYYSQIVNDFQKGDIAEGYSVSREKKESFPLTVTSAQKNPTAFYLCASSRTVMNTEAFFGQGTRLTVV.

V gene TRBV7-2 combines with J gene TRBJ2-1, with 14 nucleotides matching TRBD2. CDR3 length: 17 residues. Germline values: CDR1 SGHTA, CDR2 FQGNSA. The junction had 13 bases not matched to a gene; V was cut back by 3 bases and J by 12 bases. The CDR3 nucleotides are TGTGCCAGCAGCTTCGGGACTAGCGGGAGTTTGCAAGGGGGGCAGTTCTTC. Protein: CASSFGTSGSLQGGQFF.

The V and J genes are TRBV7-9 and TRBJ1-1; D remains ambiguous. CDR3 length equals 15 residues. Trimming left V 4 bases short and J 0 bases short, with 12 bases between. Per the germline V gene, CDR1 is SEHNR and CDR2 is FQNEAQ (reference sequence). CDR3 nucleotides: TGTGCCAGCAGCTCCTTACACACCTTGAACACTGAAGCTTTCTTT. Translation gives CASSSLHTLNTEAFF.

DNA of the CDR3: TGTGCCAGCAGCACCAGACAGGGGTATGGGGCCAACGTCCTGACTTTC. It is translated as CASSTRQGYGANVLTF. The chain links TRBV7-2 to TRBJ2-6; TRBD1 aligns across 8 bases. Germline CDR1 is SGHTA and CDR2 is FQGNSA. CDR3 length equals 16 residues. After removal of 5 bases from V and 3 bases from J, the junction contained 6 bases not matched to a gene.

The J gene is TRBJ2-1, the V gene TRBV30, with 9 positions matching TRBD2. V shed 1 base, J shed 6 bases, and the junction held 4 bases outside the gene matches. The CDR3 consists of 14 residues. Germline values: CDR1 GTSNPN, CDR2 SVGIG (reference sequence). The CDR3 DNA reads as TGTGCCTGGAGTGGTGGGACTAGCTTCAATGAGCAGTTCTTC. Protein sequence: CAWSGGTSFNEQFF. Supplemented by reference TRBV30 and TRBJ2-1, the full variable domain reads SQTIHQWPATLVQPVGSPLSLECTVEGTSNPNLYWYRQAAGRGLQLLFYSVGIGQISSEVPQNLSASRPQDRQFILSSKKLLLSDSGFYLCAWSGGTSFNEQFFGPGTRLTVL.

The CDR3 bases are TGCAGCGCCGACAGGGGTCTAGGCACTGAAGCTTTCTTT. It codes for CSADRGLGTEAFF. V is TRBV29-1 and J is TRBJ1-1; 8 nucleotides match TRBD1. Germline V CDR1 and CDR2: SQVTM, ANQGSEA. The CDR3 is 13 residues long. J lost 4 bases, V lost 7 bases, and 8 bases had no gene match.

This sequence joins TRBV3-1 (or the pseudogene TRBV3-2) and TRBJ1-1; tentative D call: TRBD1 (6 bases). V was cut by 5 bases and J by 1 base, with 11 bases left in between. The V gene's germline CDR1 is LGHDT and CDR2 YNNKEL (reference sequence). CDR3 length equals 14 residues. As DNA, the CDR3 is TGTGCCAGCAGCATAGGACAGACGAACACTGAAGCTTTCTTT. It specifies CASSIGQTNTEAFF.

This sequence joins TRBV19 and TRBJ2-6; TRBD1 is a possible D gene (6 bases). CDR3 length equals 18 residues. CDR1 is LNHDA and CDR2 is SQIVND in the germline V gene (reference sequence). Trimming shortened V by 4 bases and J by 0 bases, and 16 bases separated the two germline ends. The CDR3 sequence: CASSTAGAYRSGANVLTF. The CDR3 nucleotides are TGTGCCAGTAGTACCGCAGGGGCCTACCGCTCTGGGGCCAACGTCCTGACTTTC.

The rearrangement joins TRBV7-3 to TRBJ2-1, with 9 bases fitting TRBD2. This CDR3 spans 15 amino acids. V lost 5 bases and J lost 4; bases outside the gene matches: 6. The germline V gene has CDR1 SGHTA and CDR2 FQGTGA. In DNA, the CDR3 is TGTGCCAGCAGCCTATCTAGCGGGGTTTACAATGAGCAGTTCTTC. Translated: CASSLSSGVYNEQFF.

The CDR3 DNA is TGTGCCAGCAGCCCCAGACCGGGACTAGCGGGAGCAGATACGCAGTATTTT. This encodes CASSPRPGLAGADTQYF. The gene calls are TRBV11-2 and TRBJ2-3; 14 bases map to TRBD2. This CDR3 has 17 residues. With 5 bases clipped from V and 4 bases from J, the junction kept 8 bases outside the gene matches. The germline V gene encodes CDR1 SGHAT and CDR2 FQNNGV.

V and J are TRBV5-5 and TRBJ2-7; possible D gene TRBD1, 6 bases. Germline CDR1 reads SGHKS; CDR2 reads YYEKEE (reference sequence). This CDR3 has 18 amino acids. V shed 4 bases and J shed 2 bases, with 25 bases lying between them. In DNA, the CDR3 is TGTGCCAGCAGCCGTATGGAGGTCCGCGGACAGAAGCCCTACGAGCAGTACGTC. This translates into CASSRMEVRGQKPYEQYV.

The rearrangement uses TRBV24-1 and TRBJ2-2; 9 bases are shared with TRBD2. Germline lookup yields CDR1 KGHDR and CDR2 SFDVKD. The CDR3 length is 16 residues. V trimming: 4 bases; J trimming: 6 bases; junction bases outside the gene matches: 8. This CDR3 is CATSDSGTSNSGELFF. The CDR3 bases are TGTGCCACCAGTGACTCCGGGACTAGCAATTCCGGGGAGCTGTTTTTT.

V gene TRBV21-1 combines with J gene TRBJ2-1; TRBD2, the D gene given by the table, was not confirmed from the DNA. TRBV21-1 is flagged as a pseudogene. The CDR3 has 18 amino acids. CDR3 sequence: CASSKAQVGGRAHNEQFF. As DNA, the CDR3 is TGTGCCAGCAGCAAAGCTCAAGTTGGCGGGAGGGCCCACAATGAGCAGTTCTTC.

J is TRBJ2-2 and V is TRBV9; tentative D call: TRBD1 (8 bases). There are 15 residues in the CDR3. The V gene lost 4 bases and the J gene lost 7 bases, with 17 bases spanning the gap. From germline, CDR1 is SGDLS and CDR2 YYNGEE. The CDR3 here is CASSPRHRGGGELFF. The CDR3 coding sequence is TGTGCCAGCAGCCCGAGACACAGGGGGGGCGGGGAGCTGTTTTTT. The variable domain in full, completed from reference TRBV9 and TRBJ2-2, reads DSGVTQTPKHLITATGQRVTLRCSPRSGDLSVYWYQQSLDQGLQFLIQYYNGEERAKGNILERFSAQQFPDLHSELNLSSLELGDSALYFCASSPRHRGGGELFFGEGSRLTVL.

The chain employs TRBV4-1 and TRBJ1-1; D is unresolved. V lost 0 bases to trimming and J lost 0 bases, with 8 bases between them. Germline loops: CDR1 MGHRA, CDR2 YSYEKL. The CDR3 loop spans 15 amino acids. CDR3 in amino acids: CASSQDEVVNTEAFF. CDR3 bases: TGCGCCAGCAGCCAAGATGAGGTGGTGAACACTGAAGCTTTCTTT.

V usage is TRBV2 and J usage is TRBJ1-4; D may be TRBD1 (6 bases). Germline CDR1 SNHLY, CDR2 FYNNEI. The CDR3 sequence is 14 residues long. The V end lost 6 bases, the J end lost 3 bases, and 11 bases lay between the germline ends. CDR3 nucleotide sequence: TGTGCCAGCAGAGAGGGGGGGGCTAATGAAAAACTGTTTTTT. This sequence encodes CASREGGANEKLFF.

The rearrangement joins TRBV5-1 to TRBJ2-7; 11 bases align to TRBD2. V gave up 4 bases and J gave up 2 bases; unmatched junction bases: 11. The germline V gene has CDR1 SGHRS and CDR2 YFSETQ. The CDR3 totals 17 residues. The CDR3 bases are TGCGCCAGCAGCCCCGCTACCGGGACTAGCGGACCCTACGAGCAGTACGTC. It codes for CASSPATGTSGPYEQYV.

Only one count was recorded for this clone. The chain joins TRBV5-1 to TRBJ1-4; 7 nucleotides agree with TRBD1. The V segment lost 4 bases and the J segment 0 bases; nucleotides outside the gene matches: 3. The CDR3 has 15 amino acids. CDR1 is SGHRS and CDR2 is YFSETQ in the germline V gene. CDR3 in amino acids: CASSQQGATNEKLFF. CDR3 nucleotide sequence: TGCGCCAGCAGCCAGCAGGGGGCAACTAATGAAAAACTGTTTTTT.

This chain connects TRBV5-4 to TRBJ2-3; 14 bases align to TRBD2. Germline-derived CDR1 and CDR2 are SGHNT and YYREEE (reference sequence). Trimming removed 4 bases from V and 4 bases from J; junction bases left unmatched: 5. This CDR3 comprises 16 residues. CDR3 coding DNA: TGTGCCAGCAGCATCCGACTAGCGGGAGGGGCAGATACGCAGTATTTT. Translation gives CASSIRLAGGADTQYF. The variable domain in full, completed from reference TRBV5-4 and TRBJ2-3, reads ETGVTQSPTHLIKTRGQQVTLRCSSQSGHNTVSWYQQALGQGPQFIFQYYREEENGRGNFPPRFSGLQFPNYSSELNVNALELDDSALYLCASSIRLAGGADTQYFGPGTRLTVL.

The chain uses TRBV28 and TRBJ2-1, with no clear D. Germline V gene sequence: CDR1 MDHEN, CDR2 SYDVKM. With 4 bases removed from V and 8 bases from J, the gap between germline ends came to 24 bases. CDR3 length equals 17 residues. In DNA form, the CDR3 reads TGTGCCAGCAGTTCCCCCGGTTGGGTAGCCACGCTGGATGAGCAGTTCTTC. It yields the protein CASSSPGWVATLDEQFF.

A few counts support this clone. This chain links TRBV2 with TRBJ1-5, with 11 positions matching TRBD1. The V gene end was trimmed by 5 bases and the J gene end by 6 bases; junction bases not matched to a gene: 6. Germline V CDR1 and CDR2: SNHLY, FYNNEI. This CDR3 is 15 amino acids long. The CDR3 protein is CASSLEGTGGQPQHF. CDR3 bases: TGTGCCAGCAGTTTAGAGGGGACAGGGGGTCAGCCCCAGCATTTT.

This chain joins TRBV7-3 and TRBJ1-1; TRBD1 might be the D (6 bases). CDR1 and CDR2 (germline): SGHTA, FQGTGA. CDR3 length equals 13 residues. V was clipped by 8 bases and J by 4 bases, with 14 bases between them. The DNA of the CDR3 is TGTGCCAGCGCACAGGGAAAGGGCACTGAAGCTTTCTTT. This encodes CASAQGKGTEAFF.